This TCR beta chain was identified in a study of a mutant IDH1 vaccine in newly diagnosed glioma. Whole-study context: Vaccines began 4-6 weeks after radiotherapy alone, or with temozolomide cycles. Patients under treatment included 62.5% males and about 38% females and had a mean age of approximately 40 years. Study-level points and caveats: Whatever changes occurred in top peripheral T cell clonotypes seemed unrelated to pseudoprogression.

TCRdb's copy holds only in-frame clones and misses some; the assay was immunoSEQ multiplex PCR. Of about 44,000 clones in the sample, approximately 90% were seen once. CDR1 is MDHEN and CDR2 is SYDVKM in the germline V gene. The CDR3 spans 14 residues. V gave up 3 bases and J gave up 0 bases, with 8 bases separating them. In regard to this clone: Its antigen is still unknown.

Noted time point: week 23, last vaccination. All doses held 300 ug of mutant IDH1 20-mer peptide, with topical imiquimod. Donors' newly diagnosed IDH1-mutant WHO grade 3 or 4 astrocytomas lacked nuclear ATRX. Source: PBMCs, taken from a glioma patient whose treatment included an IDH1 peptide vaccine. The chain joins TRBV28 to TRBJ1-1, with a weak D call TRBD1 (6 bases). The sequence was collected from a man in his forties or fifties with glioma. The CDR3 here is CASSFGGMNTEAFF. CDR3 DNA: TGTGCCAGCAGTTTCGGGGGCATGAACACTGAAGCTTTCTTT.